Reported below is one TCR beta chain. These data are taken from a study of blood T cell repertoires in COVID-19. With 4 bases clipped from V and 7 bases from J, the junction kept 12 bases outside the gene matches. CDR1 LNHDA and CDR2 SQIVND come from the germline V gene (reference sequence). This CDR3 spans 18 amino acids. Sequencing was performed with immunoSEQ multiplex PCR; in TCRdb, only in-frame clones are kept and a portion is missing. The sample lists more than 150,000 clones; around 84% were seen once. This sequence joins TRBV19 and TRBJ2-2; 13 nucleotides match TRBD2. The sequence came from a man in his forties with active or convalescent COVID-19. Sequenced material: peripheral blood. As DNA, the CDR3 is TGTGCCAGTAGTAACGGGACTAGCGGGGTGTTTAAGGACGGGGAGCTGTTTTTT. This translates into CASSNGTSGVFKDGELFF. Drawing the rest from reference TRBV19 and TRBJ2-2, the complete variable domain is DGGITQSPKYLFRKEGQNVTLSCEQNLNHDAMYWYRQDPGQGLRLIYYSQIVNDFQKGDIAEGYSVSREKKESFPLTVTSAQKNPTAFYLCASSNGTSGVFKDGELFFGEGSRLTVL.